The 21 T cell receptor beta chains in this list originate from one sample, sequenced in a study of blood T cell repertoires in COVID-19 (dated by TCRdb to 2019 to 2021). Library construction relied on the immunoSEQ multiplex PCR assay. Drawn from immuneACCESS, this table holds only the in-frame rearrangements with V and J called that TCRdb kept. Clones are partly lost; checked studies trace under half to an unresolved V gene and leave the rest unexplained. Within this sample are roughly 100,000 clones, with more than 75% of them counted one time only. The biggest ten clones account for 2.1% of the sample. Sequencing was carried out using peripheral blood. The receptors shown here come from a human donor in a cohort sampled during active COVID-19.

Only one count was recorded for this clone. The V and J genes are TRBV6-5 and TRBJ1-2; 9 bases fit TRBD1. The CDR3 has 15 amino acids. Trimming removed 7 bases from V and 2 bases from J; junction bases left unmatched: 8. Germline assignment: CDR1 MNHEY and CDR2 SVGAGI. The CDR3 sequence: CASTVGTGTNYGYTF. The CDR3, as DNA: TGTGCCAGCACCGTAGGGACAGGGACAAACTATGGCTACACCTTC.

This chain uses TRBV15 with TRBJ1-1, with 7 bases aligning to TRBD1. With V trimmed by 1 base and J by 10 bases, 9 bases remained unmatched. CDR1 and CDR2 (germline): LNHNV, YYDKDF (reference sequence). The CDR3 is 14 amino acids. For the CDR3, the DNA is TGTGCCACCAGCAGAGGGGGGACAGCGGGCGGAGCTTTCTTT. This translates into CATSRGGTAGGAFF.

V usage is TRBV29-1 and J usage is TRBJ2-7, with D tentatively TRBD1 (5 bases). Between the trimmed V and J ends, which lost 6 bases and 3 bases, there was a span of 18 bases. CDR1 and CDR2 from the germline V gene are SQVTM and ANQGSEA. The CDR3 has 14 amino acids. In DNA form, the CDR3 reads TGCAGCGTCGGTATTAACATGGGGCTCTACGAGCAGTACTTC. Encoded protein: CSVGINMGLYEQYF.

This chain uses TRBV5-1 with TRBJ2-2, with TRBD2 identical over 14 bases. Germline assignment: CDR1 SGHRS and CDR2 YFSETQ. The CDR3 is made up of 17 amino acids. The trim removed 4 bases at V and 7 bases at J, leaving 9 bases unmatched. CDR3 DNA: TGCGCCAGCAGCCTCGGACTAGCGGGAGGTGCTGGCGGGGAGCTGTTTTTT. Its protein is CASSLGLAGGAGGELFF.

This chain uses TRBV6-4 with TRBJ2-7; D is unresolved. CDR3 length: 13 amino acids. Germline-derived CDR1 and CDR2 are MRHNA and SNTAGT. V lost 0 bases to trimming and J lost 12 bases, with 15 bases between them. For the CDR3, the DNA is TGTGCCAGCAGTGACTCTAAAGACTTTATGAGGTACTTC. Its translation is CASSDSKDFMRYF.

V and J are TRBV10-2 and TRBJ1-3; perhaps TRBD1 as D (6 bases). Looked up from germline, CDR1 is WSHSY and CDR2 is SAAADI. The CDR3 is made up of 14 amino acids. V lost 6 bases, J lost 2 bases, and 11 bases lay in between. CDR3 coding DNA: TGCGCCAGCAGGGATCAGGGGACTGGAAACACCATATATTTT. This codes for CASRDQGTGNTIYF.

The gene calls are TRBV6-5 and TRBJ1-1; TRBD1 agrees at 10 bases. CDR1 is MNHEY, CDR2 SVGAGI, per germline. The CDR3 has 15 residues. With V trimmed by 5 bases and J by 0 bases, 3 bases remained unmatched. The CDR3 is CASSIGTGVNTEAFF. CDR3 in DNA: TGTGCCAGCAGTATCGGGACAGGGGTGAACACTGAAGCTTTCTTT.

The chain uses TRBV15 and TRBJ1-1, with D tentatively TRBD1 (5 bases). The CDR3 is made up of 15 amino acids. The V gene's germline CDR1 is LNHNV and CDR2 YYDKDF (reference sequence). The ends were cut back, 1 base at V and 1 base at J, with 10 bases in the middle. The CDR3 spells CATSRGRQGNTEAFF. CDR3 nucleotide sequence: TGTGCCACCAGCAGAGGACGGCAGGGGAACACTGAAGCTTTCTTT.

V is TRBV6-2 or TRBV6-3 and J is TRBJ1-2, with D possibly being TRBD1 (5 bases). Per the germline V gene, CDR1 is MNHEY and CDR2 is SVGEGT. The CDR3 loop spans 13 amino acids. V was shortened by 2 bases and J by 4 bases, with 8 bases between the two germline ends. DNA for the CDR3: TGTGCCAGCAGTTACCAGGGAAGCTATGGCTACACCTTC. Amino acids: CASSYQGSYGYTF.

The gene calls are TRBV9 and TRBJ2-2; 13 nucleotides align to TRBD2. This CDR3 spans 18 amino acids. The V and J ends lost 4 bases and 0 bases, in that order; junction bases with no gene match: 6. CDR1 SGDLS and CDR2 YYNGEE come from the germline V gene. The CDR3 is CASSTRTSGGPNTGELFF. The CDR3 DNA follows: TGTGCCAGCAGCACCCGGACTAGCGGGGGCCCGAACACCGGGGAGCTGTTTTTT.

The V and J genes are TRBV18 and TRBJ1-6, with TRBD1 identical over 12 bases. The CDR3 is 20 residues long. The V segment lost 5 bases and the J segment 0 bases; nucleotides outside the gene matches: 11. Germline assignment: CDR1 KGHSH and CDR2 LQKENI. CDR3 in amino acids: CASSGPGTGGASSYNSPLHF. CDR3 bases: TGTGCCAGCTCAGGGCCCGGGACAGGGGGCGCGAGCTCCTATAATTCACCCCTCCACTTT.

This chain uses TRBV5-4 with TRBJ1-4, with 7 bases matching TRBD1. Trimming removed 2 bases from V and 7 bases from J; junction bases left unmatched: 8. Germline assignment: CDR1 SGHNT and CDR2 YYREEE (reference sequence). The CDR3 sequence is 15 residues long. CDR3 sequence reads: CASSFPGQWGEKLFF. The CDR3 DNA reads TGTGCCAGCAGCTTTCCGGGACAGTGGGGTGAAAAACTGTTTTTT. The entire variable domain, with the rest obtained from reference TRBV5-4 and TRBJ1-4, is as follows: ETGVTQSPTHLIKTRGQQVTLRCSSQSGHNTVSWYQQALGQGPQFIFQYYREEENGRGNFPPRFSGLQFPNYSSELNVNALELDDSALYLCASSFPGQWGEKLFFGSGTQLSVL.

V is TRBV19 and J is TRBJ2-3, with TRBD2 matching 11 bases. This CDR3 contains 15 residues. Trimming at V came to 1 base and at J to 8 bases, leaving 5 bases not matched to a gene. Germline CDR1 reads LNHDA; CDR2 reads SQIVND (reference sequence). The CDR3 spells CASSIGLAGLGTQYF. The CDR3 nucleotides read TGTGCCAGTAGTATAGGACTAGCGGGGTTGGGTACGCAGTATTTT.

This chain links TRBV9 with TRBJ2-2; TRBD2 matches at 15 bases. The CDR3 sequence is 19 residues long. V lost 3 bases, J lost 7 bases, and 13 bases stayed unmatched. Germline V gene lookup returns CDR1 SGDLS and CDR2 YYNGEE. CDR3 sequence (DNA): TGTGCCAGCAGCGGCCTAGGACTAGCGGGGGGGCCTGAGGACGGGGAGCTGTTTTTT. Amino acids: CASSGLGLAGGPEDGELFF.

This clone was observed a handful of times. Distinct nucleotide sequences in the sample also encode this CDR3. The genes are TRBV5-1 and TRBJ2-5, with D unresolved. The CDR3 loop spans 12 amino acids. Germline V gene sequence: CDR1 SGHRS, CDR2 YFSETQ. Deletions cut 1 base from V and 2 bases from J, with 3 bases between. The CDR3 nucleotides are TGCGCCAGCAGCTTGCCTCAAGAGACCCAGTACTTC. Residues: CASSLPQETQYF.

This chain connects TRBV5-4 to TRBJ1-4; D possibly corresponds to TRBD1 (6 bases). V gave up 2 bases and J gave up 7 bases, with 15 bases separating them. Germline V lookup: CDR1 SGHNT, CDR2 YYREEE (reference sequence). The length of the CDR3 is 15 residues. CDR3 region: CASSFRGGQSEKLFF. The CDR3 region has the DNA TGTGCCAGCAGCTTCCGGGGGGGACAAAGTGAAAAACTGTTTTTT.

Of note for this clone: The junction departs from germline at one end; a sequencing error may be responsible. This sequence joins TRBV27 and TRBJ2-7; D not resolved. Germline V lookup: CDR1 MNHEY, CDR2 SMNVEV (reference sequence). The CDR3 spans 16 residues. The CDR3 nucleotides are TGTACCAGCAGTTTATCGCGCGGAACCCTCTCCTACGAGCAGTACTTC. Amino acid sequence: CTSSLSRGTLSYEQYF.

CDR3 amino acids: CASSPGQGAYVGYGYTF. DNA of the CDR3: TGTGCCAGCAGCCCTGGACAGGGGGCCTATGTGGGCTATGGCTACACCTTC. The chain uses TRBV3-1 (or the pseudogene TRBV3-2) and TRBJ1-2, with 11 bases that match TRBD1. V shed 4 bases and J 4 bases; nucleotides not matched to a gene: 11. The CDR3 covers 17 residues. The germline V gene encodes CDR1 LGHDT and CDR2 YNNKEL (reference sequence).

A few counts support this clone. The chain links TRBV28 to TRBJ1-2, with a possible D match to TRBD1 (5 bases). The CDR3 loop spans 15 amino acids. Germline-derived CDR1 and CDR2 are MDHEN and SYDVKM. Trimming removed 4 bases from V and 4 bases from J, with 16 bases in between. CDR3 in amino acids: CASSSLGRKTYGYTF. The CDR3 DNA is TGTGCCAGCAGTTCCCTGGGGCGGAAGACCTATGGCTACACCTTC.

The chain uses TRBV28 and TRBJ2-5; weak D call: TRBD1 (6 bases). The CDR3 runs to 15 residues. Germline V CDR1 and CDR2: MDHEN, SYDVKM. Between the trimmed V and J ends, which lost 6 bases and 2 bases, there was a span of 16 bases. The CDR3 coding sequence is TGTGCCAGCAGCCAAACGAGGGACACACAAGAGACCCAGTACTTC. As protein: CASSQTRDTQETQYF. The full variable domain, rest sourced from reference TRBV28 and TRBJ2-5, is DVKVTQSSRYLVKRTGEKVFLECVQDMDHENMFWYRQDPGLGLRLIYFSYDVKMKEKGDIPEGYSVSREKKERFSLILESASTNQTSMYLCASSQTRDTQETQYFGPGTRLLVL.

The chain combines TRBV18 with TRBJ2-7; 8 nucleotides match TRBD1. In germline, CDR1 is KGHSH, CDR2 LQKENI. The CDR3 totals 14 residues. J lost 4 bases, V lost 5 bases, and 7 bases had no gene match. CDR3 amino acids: CASSFRQGKYEQYF. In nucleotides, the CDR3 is TGTGCCAGCTCATTCCGACAGGGGAAGTACGAGCAGTACTTC.